This T cell receptor beta chain was profiled in a study of T-cell memory formation after mild COVID-19. General study points: In second-wave clones peaking day 37, SARS-CoV-2 specificity remained unconfirmed. Some responding clones appeared in pre-infection memory, suggesting cross-reactive memory joined.

After 5'RACE with constant-segment primers, TCR alpha and TCR beta cDNA libraries carrying sample barcodes and UMIs were obtained. TCRdb called the 5' RACE reads again in MiXCR, with one record for every CDR3 protein. The sample has more than 250,000 distinct CDR3 sequences, around 15% seen once. This clonotype was observed a few times. No antigen is known for it. Mismatch with germline at one junction end may stem from a read error. The CDR3 runs to 16 residues. Germline assignment: CDR1 SNHLY and CDR2 FYNNEI. This receptor was obtained from a man younger than 35 who had mild COVID-19 (a few samples of this study predate the infection). Cell type and time point are not known. J is TRBJ2-3 and V is TRBV2, with 8 bases that match TRBD2. The sequenced material came from PBMCs or a T cell subset sorted from them (not recorded which). CDR3 bases: TGTGCCAGCAGGGAAGGGATAGCGGGGCGAACAGATACGCAGTATTTT. Encoded protein: CASREGIAGRTDTQYF.